What follows are 28 T cell receptor beta chains derived from one specimen sequenced in a study of post-analysis software for immune sequencing data. Their antigens are not known. TCR beta cDNA libraries had unique molecular identifiers. In TCRdb, the PCR reads were re-called with MiXCR into one record per CDR3 protein. The sample carries hundreds of thousands of distinct CDR3 sequences, around 60% recorded once. Study findings and constraints: Controls showed lower frequencies than patients for 5 or 6 TRBV segments, and TRBV5-6, TRBV5-1 and TRBV20-1 were among these.

Sequencing was performed on blood. These receptors came from a girl aged 2-10 years with multiple sclerosis.

This rearrangement joins TRBV12-3 or TRBV12-4 to TRBJ2-3; D possibly corresponds to TRBD2 (6 bases). Trimming left V 3 bases short and J 8 bases short, with 12 bases between. The CDR3 contains 13 residues. CDR3 DNA: TGTGCCAGCAGTTTTCGCGGAGCGGGTACGCAGTATTTT. Translating it yields CASSFRGAGTQYF.

This chain links TRBV5-1 with TRBJ2-1; 11 bases align to TRBD2. V dropped 1 base and J dropped 10; count of bases not matched to a gene: 4. CDR1 and CDR2 (germline): SGHRS, YFSETQ. This CDR3 has 14 amino acids. The CDR3 spells CASSLTSGSREQFF. CDR3 nucleotides: TGCGCCAGCAGCTTGACTAGCGGGAGCCGAGAGCAGTTCTTC.

This clonotype has just a few counts. The J gene is TRBJ2-3, the V gene TRBV5-6; 9 bases match TRBD2. Germline trimming cut 0 bases from V and 4 bases from J; bases unmatched to any gene: 3. Germline V lookup: CDR1 SGHDT, CDR2 YYEEEE. The CDR3 runs 15 residues. The CDR3 sequence: CASSLGSGGPDTQYF. The CDR3 coding sequence is TGTGCCAGCAGCTTGGGTAGCGGGGGCCCAGATACGCAGTATTTT.

This clonotype was observed once. The J gene is TRBJ2-2, the V gene TRBV11-1; D could derive from TRBD1 or TRBD2 (5 bases each). The CDR3 totals 14 residues. The V gene's germline CDR1 is SGHAT and CDR2 FQDESV (reference sequence). V lost 6 bases to trimming and J lost 2 bases, with 10 bases between them. The CDR3 bases are TGTGCCAGCAGGAGGGACGCCAACACCGGGGAGCTGTTTTTT. Protein product: CASRRDANTGELFF.

The chain combines TRBV5-5 with TRBJ2-3, with 10 bases that match TRBD1. With V trimmed by 0 bases and J by 6 bases, 7 bases remained unmatched. The CDR3 spans 16 residues. Germline V gene lookup returns CDR1 SGHKS and CDR2 YYEKEE (reference sequence). CDR3 amino acids: CASSLVGTGVVDTQYF. CDR3 DNA sequence: TGTGCCAGCAGCTTGGTTGGGACAGGGGTTGTGGATACGCAGTATTTT.

The chain joins TRBV3-1 to TRBJ2-1; D unclear. V was trimmed by 8 bases and J by 6 bases, leaving 17 bases between them. Germline V gives CDR1 LGHDT, CDR2 YNNKEL (reference sequence). CDR3 size: 14 residues. CDR3 region: CASVPGLSVNEQFF. CDR3 bases: TGTGCCAGCGTTCCGGGCCTCAGCGTCAATGAGCAGTTCTTC.

The J gene is TRBJ2-4, the V gene TRBV6-2 or TRBV6-3, with D tentatively TRBD1 or TRBD2 (5 bases each). The V gene's germline CDR1 is MNHEY and CDR2 SVGEGT. This CDR3 spans 15 amino acids. Trimming pared 6 bases from V and 5 bases from J, leaving 17 bases between. The CDR3 DNA reads TGTGCCAGCAGCAGGGACCCGACAGATCAAAACATTCAGTACTTC. It encodes CASSRDPTDQNIQYF.

The genes are TRBV10-3 and TRBJ1-5; no clear D. The CDR3 is made up of 14 amino acids. Germline CDR1 and CDR2: ENHRY and SYGVKD. The V end was cut by 0 bases, the J end by 7 bases, with 10 bases between. The CDR3 region is CAISESGKGQPQHF. DNA for the CDR3: TGTGCCATCAGTGAGTCGGGGAAGGGCCAGCCCCAGCATTTT.

The rearrangement joins TRBV29-1 to TRBJ2-7; 7 nucleotides align to TRBD2. Germline CDR1 is SQVTM and CDR2 is ANQGSEA. V shed 1 base and J 4 bases; nucleotides not matched to a gene: 4. This CDR3 comprises 13 residues. The CDR3 DNA follows: TGCAGCGTTGAAGGGACTAGTGTATACGAGCAGTACTTC. Encoded protein: CSVEGTSVYEQYF.

A few counts support this clonotype. The chain links TRBV12-3 or TRBV12-4 to TRBJ1-2; 8 positions agree with TRBD1. The CDR3 spans 13 residues. The trim removed 6 bases at V and 4 bases at J, leaving 4 bases unmatched. The CDR3, as DNA: TGTGCCAGCAGCGACAGGGGTCCCTATGGCTACACCTTC. The encoded protein is CASSDRGPYGYTF.

CDR3 residues: CASSSETRGGYYNEQFF. The CDR3, as DNA: TGTGCCAGCAGCTCCGAGACCAGGGGCGGGTATTACAATGAGCAGTTCTTC. The genes are TRBV7-8 and TRBJ2-1; maybe TRBD1 (6 bases). In germline, CDR1 is SGHVS, CDR2 FQNEAQ. The CDR3 is 17 residues long. Trimming shortened V by 4 bases and J by 4 bases, and 20 bases separated the two germline ends.

The rearrangement links TRBV5-5 to TRBJ2-7; TRBD2 matches at 8 bases. The CDR3 contains 16 residues. Germline CDR1 is SGHKS and CDR2 is YYEKEE (reference sequence). Losses at the gene ends were 4 bases for V and 2 bases for J; bases not matched to a gene: 11. The CDR3 bases are TGTGCCAGCAGCCCCGGGGGGGGTGGTTTAACCTACGAGCAGTACTTC. Translating it yields CASSPGGGGLTYEQYF.

The chain links TRBV14 to TRBJ2-6; D is perhaps TRBD2 (5 bases). The germline CDR1 and CDR2 sequences are SGHDN and FVKESK. This CDR3 has 17 amino acids. Trimming stripped 1 base from V and 5 bases from J, with 15 bases between. The CDR3 DNA reads as TGTGCCAGCAGCCAAGTGGCGGGTCGGACCCGGGCCAACGTCCTGACTTTC. Protein: CASSQVAGRTRANVLTF.

V usage is TRBV5-1 and J usage is TRBJ2-1, with D possibly being TRBD2 (5 bases). The CDR3 spans 14 residues. The germline CDR1 and CDR2 sequences are SGHRS and YFSETQ. V was pared by 4 bases and J by 0 bases, with 8 bases between. In DNA, the CDR3 is TGCGCCAGCAGCCCCGACTACTCCTACAATGAGCAGTTCTTC. It specifies CASSPDYSYNEQFF.

This clonotype was seen a handful of times. V usage is TRBV29-1 and J usage is TRBJ2-1; a possible D gene is TRBD1 (5 bases). The CDR3 loop spans 11 amino acids. Germline values: CDR1 SQVTM, CDR2 ANQGSEA. The V end was cut by 6 bases, the J end by 15 bases, with 18 bases between. Here the CDR3 reads CSVHTGEYLFF. The CDR3 bases are TGCAGCGTACATACAGGTGAATATCTGTTCTTC.

V is TRBV9 and J is TRBJ2-3, with a tentative D call TRBD2 (5 bases). Deletions cut 6 bases from V and 2 bases from J, with 10 bases between. Germline CDR1 SGDLS, CDR2 YYNGEE. CDR3 length equals 13 residues. CDR3 DNA sequence: TGTGCCAGCACGGAGGACTCCACAGATACGCAGTATTTT. Its protein product is CASTEDSTDTQYF. Looking up the rest from reference TRBV9 and TRBJ2-3 gives the full variable domain: DSGVTQTPKHLITATGQRVTLRCSPRSGDLSVYWYQQSLDQGLQFLIQYYNGEERAKGNILERFSAQQFPDLHSELNLSSLELGDSALYFCASTEDSTDTQYFGPGTRLTVL.

The V call is TRBV7-2, the J call TRBJ2-7; D is ambiguous. With 1 base removed from V and 2 bases from J, the gap between germline ends came to 9 bases. The CDR3 is made up of 14 amino acids. The germline V gene has CDR1 SGHTA and CDR2 FQGNSA. CDR3 loop: CASSLGKGAYEQYF. CDR3 coding DNA: TGTGCCAGCAGCTTAGGAAAAGGCGCCTACGAGCAGTACTTC.

J is TRBJ2-7 and V is TRBV13; 10 bases fit TRBD2. V trimming: 3 bases; J trimming: 5 bases; junction bases outside the gene matches: 10. CDR3 size: 16 residues. Germline V gene lookup returns CDR1 PRHDT and CDR2 FYEKMQ (reference sequence). The CDR3 DNA is TGTGCCAGCAGCTTGGGCCTCCTAGCGGGGGCCCACGAGCAGTACTTC. As protein: CASSLGLLAGAHEQYF. The whole variable domain, filled in from reference TRBV13 and TRBJ2-7, reads AAGVIQSPRHLIKEKRETATLKCYPIPRHDTVYWYQQGPGQDPQFLISFYEKMQSDKGSIPDRFSAQQFSDYHSELNMSSLELGDSALYFCASSLGLLAGAHEQYFGPGTRLTVT.

The chain joins TRBV5-1 to TRBJ2-5; D not certain. The V and J ends lost 4 bases and 5 bases respectively, with 18 bases between them. Germline loops: CDR1 SGHRS, CDR2 YFSETQ. The CDR3 runs 15 residues. DNA of the CDR3: TGCGCCAGCAGCGTTGGAGCAGGACCCGGGGAGACCCAGTACTTC. Protein product: CASSVGAGPGETQYF.

V and J are TRBV4-1 and TRBJ2-7; 9 nucleotides match TRBD1. This CDR3 comprises 16 residues. V dropped 1 base and J dropped 3; count of bases not matched to a gene: 7. Germline CDR1 reads MGHRA; CDR2 reads YSYEKL. In DNA, the CDR3 is TGCGCCAGCAGCCAAGTGGGACAGGGAGGAGGCTACGAGCAGTACTTC. It codes for CASSQVGQGGGYEQYF.

The sample holds many counts of this clonotype. This sequence joins TRBV20-1 and TRBJ1-1; no clear D. V lost 6 bases, J lost 1 base, and 9 bases lay in between. The germline V gene has CDR1 DFQATT and CDR2 SNEGSKA (reference sequence). This CDR3 contains 12 residues. The CDR3 nucleotides are TGCAGTGCCCCCCTCCCGAACACTGAAGCTTTCTTT. Translated, it gives CSAPLPNTEAFF.

The chain combines TRBV3-1 with TRBJ2-1, with 7 bases matching TRBD2. CDR1 and CDR2 from the germline V gene are LGHDT and YNNKEL (reference sequence). The junction had 5 bases not matched to a gene; V was cut back by 4 bases and J by 2 bases. The CDR3 runs 15 residues. The CDR3 nucleotides are TGTGCCAGCAGCCTGGGACGGGGGGCCTACAATGAGCAGTTCTTC. Its protein is CASSLGRGAYNEQFF.

V usage is TRBV2 and J usage is TRBJ2-1; TRBD2 aligns across 9 bases. The ends lost 6 bases at V and 6 bases at J; junction bases unmatched: 12. The germline V gene encodes CDR1 SNHLY and CDR2 FYNNEI. The CDR3 spans 16 residues. CDR3 DNA sequence: TGTGCCAGCAGCCCAATGGCGGGAGGGACTGGCAATGAGCAGTTCTTC. This sequence encodes CASSPMAGGTGNEQFF.

The chain carries TRBV7-9 and TRBJ2-5; TRBD2 might be the D (6 bases). The CDR3 has 14 amino acids. V lost 3 bases, J lost 2 bases, and 10 bases lay in between. The V gene's germline CDR1 is SEHNR and CDR2 FQNEAQ (reference sequence). The CDR3 sequence: CASSLGGKQETQYF. In nucleotides, the CDR3 is TGTGCCAGCAGCTTGGGGGGTAAGCAAGAGACCCAGTACTTC.

V and J are TRBV12-3 or TRBV12-4 and TRBJ2-1, with D unclear. The V and J ends lost 6 bases and 2 bases respectively, with 14 bases between them. The CDR3 sequence is 15 residues long. CDR3 in amino acids: CASSPEEVAYNEQFF. DNA of the CDR3: TGTGCCAGCAGCCCAGAAGAGGTCGCCTACAATGAGCAGTTCTTC.

V is TRBV28 and J is TRBJ2-1, with D hard to call. Trimming took off 5 bases at V and 8 bases at J, with 19 bases between the two ends. Germline assignment: CDR1 MDHEN and CDR2 SYDVKM. This CDR3 is built from 15 residues. CDR3 nucleotides: TGTGCCAGCAGTCACGGAGACCCAGGTCGCGATGAGCAGTTCTTC. Its translation: CASSHGDPGRDEQFF.

The gene calls are TRBV20-1 and TRBJ2-4; D is perhaps TRBD1 or TRBD2 (6 bases each). Germline lookup yields CDR1 DFQATT and CDR2 SNEGSKA (reference sequence). The CDR3 contains 17 residues. Trimming left V 0 bases short and J 2 bases short, with 17 bases between. The CDR3 is CSARELQGGGSKNIQYF. The CDR3 bases are TGCAGTGCTAGAGAACTACAGGGAGGCGGTTCCAAAAACATTCAGTACTTC.

This chain uses TRBV5-1 with TRBJ2-5; D is possibly TRBD1 (6 bases). Germline CDR1 reads SGHRS; CDR2 reads YFSETQ. Trimming shortened V by 4 bases and J by 5 bases, and 18 bases separated the two germline ends. The length of the CDR3 is 15 residues. This CDR3 reads CASSQGQGTEETQYF. The CDR3 bases are TGCGCCAGCAGCCAGGGACAAGGGACGGAGGAGACCCAGTACTTC.